This T cell receptor (beta chain) came from a study of blood T cell repertoires in COVID-19. Study-wide background: Spain, Italy and the United States supplied samples that represented acute and convalescent COVID-19. PBMCs, B-cell-depleted T cells, or T cells were the source of the cDNA or gDNA that made up the material.

Per the study methods: The assay estimated nucleated cells by amplifying reference gene primers. Method: immunoSEQ multiplex PCR; TCRdb's copy keeps in-frame clones and lacks some. The V and J calls and clone size are taken from that table; D and trimming were inferred from the DNA. The sample lists some 200,000 clones; 70% to 90% were seen once. Germline CDR1 SGHDT, CDR2 YYEEEE. CDR3 length: 19 amino acids. Unmatched junction bases numbered 16, after V lost 3 bases and J lost 3 bases. Sequenced material: PBMCs or T cells enriched from blood (not recorded which). V gene TRBV5-6 combines with J gene TRBJ2-1; 9 bases agree with TRBD2. The receptor comes from a woman between 18 and 29 years old who had recovered from COVID-19. DNA for the CDR3: TGTGCCAGCAGCTCTTGGGCGGGAGGGTCGATCTACTACTACAATGAGCAGTTCTTC. Its protein is CASSSWAGGSIYYYNEQFF.